Listed below are T cell receptor beta chains from one sample, sequenced in a study of T-cell memory formation after mild COVID-19. TCRdb re-derived calls from the 5' RACE reads in MiXCR, one entry per CDR3 protein. This table holds under 450,000 distinct CDR3 sequences, 20% to 30% found once. Sequencing was carried out using PBMCs or a T cell subset sorted from them (not recorded which). The origin of the receptors is an adult woman who had mild COVID-19 (a few samples of this study predate the infection). Cell type and time point are not known. The CDR3 runs from the conserved cysteine through the conserved F or W. D genes are given only for firm matches. Clone size is not always given. Where it is, it says once, few, many or a class for expanded clones.

j_call | d_call | v_call | clone_size | cdr3_aa | cdr3_nt
TRBJ2-5 | TRBD2 | TRBV2 | - | CASNPGGQETQYF | TGTGCCAGCAATCCGGGGGGACAAGAGACCCAGTACTTC
TRBJ2-3 | - | TRBV4-1 | - | CASSQSFPGGIADTQYF | TGCGCCAGCAGCCAGTCCTTCCCAGGGGGGATTGCAGATACGCAGTATTTT
TRBJ2-7 | - | TRBV5-6 | few | CASSQQGRAPYEQYF | TGTGCCAGCAGCCAGCAGGGCAGAGCGCCCTACGAGCAGTACTTC
TRBJ2-7 | - | TRBV10-3 | few | CAISEVAYEQYF | TGTGCCATCAGTGAGGTGGCTTACGAGCAGTACTTC
TRBJ1-5 | - | TRBV19 | few | CASSGQGHLAVYNQPQHF | TGTGCCAGTAGCGGGCAGGGTCACCTAGCAGTCTACAATCAGCCCCAGCATTTT
TRBJ2-3 | TRBD1 | TRBV7-3 | few | CASSPWGQSTDTQYF | TGTGCCAGCAGCCCATGGGGACAGAGCACAGATACGCAGTATTTT
TRBJ2-1 | TRBD2 | TRBV7-3 | - | CASSRLAGGVDNEQFF | TGTGCCAGCAGTCGACTAGCGGGAGGTGTGGACAATGAGCAGTTCTTC
TRBJ1-2 | TRBD1 | TRBV7-2 | - | CASSFSGTGLRGYTF | TGTGCCAGCAGCTTCTCCGGGACAGGGTTGCGTGGCTACACCTTC
TRBJ2-6 | - | TRBV11-1 | few | CASSFDPFDGANVLTF | TGTGCCAGCAGCTTCGACCCCTTTGATGGGGCCAACGTCCTGACTTTC
TRBJ2-1 | TRBD2 | TRBV7-2 | many | CASSPALAPNNEQFF | TGTGCCAGCAGCCCAGCACTAGCGCCCAACAATGAGCAGTTCTTC
TRBJ2-5 | TRBD2 | TRBV3-1 | - | CASSQDLLAGGPGETQYF | TGTGCCAGCAGCCAAGATTTACTAGCGGGGGGGCCGGGAGAGACCCAGTACTTC
TRBJ2-1 | - | TRBV15 | few | CATSRDYGGSLDEQFF | TGTGCCACCAGCAGAGATTATGGGGGATCGTTGGATGAGCAGTTCTTC
TRBJ2-7 | TRBD1 | TRBV10-3 | few | CAISVLGQGSSYEQYF | TGTGCCATCAGTGTACTGGGACAGGGTAGCTCCTACGAGCAGTACTTC
TRBJ1-5 | - | TRBV28 | - | CASRVLTQPQHF | TGTGCCAGCAGGGTTTTAACTCAGCCCCAGCATTTT
TRBJ1-2 | TRBD1 | TRBV5-1 | - | CASSLAQGLNYGYTF | TGCGCCAGCAGCTTGGCACAGGGGCTTAACTATGGCTACACCTTC
TRBJ1-2 | TRBD1 | TRBV5-5 | - | CASSPDRVYGYTF | TGTGCCAGCAGTCCTGACAGGGTTTATGGCTACACCTTC
TRBJ2-1 | TRBD2 | TRBV20-1 | - | CSAMGLAGPYNEQFF | TGCAGTGCTATGGGACTAGCGGGCCCATACAATGAGCAGTTCTTC